A single sample is the source of the 20 T cell receptor beta chains below, sequenced in a study of cytomegalovirus exposure and HLA in healthy donors. This PCR relied on a set of 60 Vbeta primers and 13 Jbeta primers. Some clones are missing from TCRdb's copy, which holds only in-frame ones; the method was immunoSEQ multiplex PCR. The table shows a few hundred thousand clones, with roughly 80% occurring only once. What was sequenced was PBMCs. The receptor set was obtained from a man aged 25-45 years in good health and CMV-seronegative.

The gene calls are TRBV5-1 and TRBJ2-5; 7 nucleotides align to TRBD1. From germline, CDR1 is SGHRS and CDR2 YFSETQ. The V segment lost 0 bases and the J segment 1 base; nucleotides outside the gene matches: 3. The CDR3 is 15 residues long. This chain's CDR3 is CASSLETGPQETQYF. The CDR3 coding sequence is TGCGCCAGCAGCTTGGAGACAGGGCCCCAAGAGACCCAGTACTTC.

The rearrangement joins TRBV2 to TRBJ2-3, with 8 positions matching TRBD1. CDR3 size: 15 residues. With 6 bases clipped from V and 1 base from J, the junction kept 6 bases outside the gene matches. Per the germline V gene, CDR1 is SNHLY and CDR2 is FYNNEI. The CDR3 DNA reads TGTGCCAGCAGCCCAGGACAGGGCCGCACAGATACGCAGTATTTT. Translated, it gives CASSPGQGRTDTQYF.

Concerning this clone: The same CDR3 also results from other DNA sequences found in this sample. The chain couples TRBV28 to TRBJ1-2; 9 bases are shared with TRBD1. Germline trimming cut 6 bases from V and 7 bases from J; bases unmatched to any gene: 18. Germline V gives CDR1 MDHEN, CDR2 SYDVKM. CDR3 length: 17 residues. DNA of the CDR3: TGTGCCAGCAGCTTGGCGGGACAGGGACGTTTTCAGGTTGGCTACACCTTC. Its protein product is CASSLAGQGRFQVGYTF.

This sequence joins TRBV2 and TRBJ1-1; the D gene is possibly TRBD1 (6 bases). The CDR3 is 17 residues long. V was trimmed by 6 bases and J by 2 bases, leaving 22 bases between them. CDR1 SNHLY and CDR2 FYNNEI come from the germline V gene. The CDR3 region is CASSAGRGRGVNTEAFF. CDR3 bases: TGTGCCAGCAGCGCGGGGCGGGGGCGCGGAGTAAACACTGAAGCTTTCTTT. The full variable domain, its missing parts supplied by reference TRBV2 and TRBJ1-1, is EPEVTQTPSHQVTQMGQEVILRCVPISNHLYFYWYRQILGQKVEFLVSFYNNEISEKSEIFDDQFSVERPDGSNFTLKIRSTKLEDSAMYFCASSAGRGRGVNTEAFFGQGTRLTVV.

This clone has just a few counts. The V and J genes are TRBV27 and TRBJ2-3, with 13 bases matching TRBD2. There are 15 residues in the CDR3. Germline values: CDR1 MNHEY, CDR2 SMNVEV (reference sequence). The J segment lost 6 bases and the V segment lost 7 bases, leaving 7 bases of the junction unmatched. This chain's CDR3 is CASTLTSGGKDTQYF. CDR3 coding DNA: TGTGCCAGCACCCTGACTAGCGGGGGGAAGGATACGCAGTATTTT.

The chain joins TRBV6-5 to TRBJ1-6, with a tentative D call TRBD1 (5 bases). This CDR3 comprises 13 residues. V was cut by 2 bases and J by 6 bases, with 5 bases left in between. Germline CDR1 reads MNHEY; CDR2 reads SVGAGI. Here the CDR3 reads CASSYQGNSPLHF. The CDR3 bases are TGTGCCAGCAGTTACCAGGGTAATTCACCCCTCCACTTT.

This chain joins TRBV6-6 and TRBJ2-7; D may be TRBD1 (5 bases). The germline V gene encodes CDR1 MNHNY and CDR2 SVGAGI (reference sequence). The CDR3 length is 14 residues. V lost 2 bases, J lost 4 bases, and 12 bases lay in between. As DNA, the CDR3 is TGTGCCAGCAGTTACCCCGACAGAATTTACGAGCAGTACTTC. Translation: CASSYPDRIYEQYF.

V and J are TRBV2 and TRBJ2-3; D gene ambiguous. The CDR3 is 13 residues long. V lost 5 bases and J lost 0, with 6 bases in between. Germline V gene lookup returns CDR1 SNHLY and CDR2 FYNNEI. The CDR3 protein is CASSLSSTDTQYF. The CDR3 DNA sequence: TGTGCCAGCAGTCTGTCCAGCACAGATACGCAGTATTTT.

This sequence joins TRBV5-6 and TRBJ1-3; weak D call: TRBD1 (6 bases). The CDR3 totals 16 residues. The V end lost 1 base, the J end lost 0 bases, and 11 bases lay between the germline ends. Germline CDR1 reads SGHDT; CDR2 reads YYEEEE. As DNA, the CDR3 is TGTGCCAGCAGCTTGTATGGACAGATCTCTGGAAACACCATATATTTT. It specifies CASSLYGQISGNTIYF.

The chain carries TRBV10-3 and TRBJ2-6; unclear D gene. Germline V gene sequence: CDR1 ENHRY, CDR2 SYGVKD. The V end was cut by 9 bases, the J end by 4 bases, with 16 bases between. This CDR3 region has 15 residues. The CDR3 DNA sequence: TGTGCCATAAGACTGGCGGCGGCAGGGGCCAACGTCCTGACTTTC. The encoded protein is CAIRLAAAGANVLTF.

The chain employs TRBV5-8 and TRBJ2-2, with a tentative D call TRBD2 (5 bases). The V end lost 5 bases, the J end lost 0 bases, and 8 bases lay between the germline ends. This CDR3 has 14 amino acids. CDR1 SGHTS and CDR2 YDEGEE come from the germline V gene. Here the CDR3 DNA reads TGTGCCAGCAGACTAGGGTCGAACACCGGGGAGCTGTTTTTT. It encodes CASRLGSNTGELFF. The full variable domain, completed using reference TRBV5-8 and TRBJ2-2, is EAGVTQSPTHLIKTRGQQATLRCSPISGHTSVYWYQQALGLGLQFLLWYDEGEERNRGNFPPRFSGRQFPNYSSELNVNALELEDSALYLCASRLGSNTGELFFGEGSRLTVL.

The rearrangement uses TRBV9 and TRBJ1-2; D unresolved. V lost 4 bases, J lost 8 bases, and 6 bases lay in between. This CDR3 spans 10 amino acids. Germline lookup yields CDR1 SGDLS and CDR2 YYNGEE. This chain's CDR3 is CASSPGGYTF. The CDR3 nucleotides are TGTGCCAGCAGCCCAGGAGGCTACACCTTC.

This chain links TRBV21-1 with TRBJ2-3; the table's D call TRBD1 went unverified against the DNA. TRBV21-1 is labeled a pseudogene. The CDR3 loop spans 17 amino acids. The CDR3 sequence: CASSKESGRQSTDTQYF. CDR3 coding DNA: TGTGCCAGCAGCAAAGAATCCGGGCGACAGAGCACAGATACGCAGTATTTT.

The chain employs TRBV4-1 and TRBJ2-5; 9 bases fit TRBD1. The ends lost 7 bases at V and 3 bases at J; junction bases unmatched: 9. The CDR3 loop spans 15 amino acids. Looked up from germline, CDR1 is MGHRA and CDR2 is YSYEKL. The CDR3 bases are TGCGCCAGCACCGACCTACGACAGGGGGAAGAGACCCAGTACTTC. Protein sequence: CASTDLRQGEETQYF.

This chain joins TRBV7-8 and TRBJ2-2, with D possibly matching TRBD1 (6 bases). This CDR3 comprises 17 residues. Per germline, CDR1 SGHVS and CDR2 FQNEAQ. V was clipped by 1 base and J by 5 bases, with 17 bases between them. Written as DNA, the CDR3 is TGTGCCAGCAGCTTAGGCCGGCAGGGGAGACGGACCGGGGAGCTGTTTTTT. It encodes CASSLGRQGRRTGELFF.

This clone was counted a few times. The CDR3 loop reads CASSSSGLTPYNEQFF. As DNA, the CDR3 is TGTGCCAGCAGTTCCTCGGGACTCACTCCGTACAATGAGCAGTTCTTC. This chain links TRBV28 with TRBJ2-1, with D possibly matching TRBD2 (6 bases). Trimming left V 4 bases short and J 4 bases short, with 17 bases between. This CDR3 has 16 amino acids. Germline values: CDR1 MDHEN, CDR2 SYDVKM.

This chain connects TRBV5-1 to TRBJ1-1; D possibly corresponds to TRBD1 (5 bases). Germline V gene lookup returns CDR1 SGHRS and CDR2 YFSETQ. V dropped 1 base and J dropped 1 base, with 8 bases sitting between them. The CDR3 has 14 amino acids. The CDR3 DNA reads TGCGCCAGCAGCTTGACCACAGGGAACACTGAAGCTTTCTTT. As protein: CASSLTTGNTEAFF. Based on the CDR3 plus reference TRBV5-1 and TRBJ1-1, the full variable domain is KAGVTQTPRYLIKTRGQQVTLSCSPISGHRSVSWYQQTPGQGLQFLFEYFSETQRNKGNFPGRFSGRQFSNSRSEMNVSTLELGDSALYLCASSLTTGNTEAFFGQGTRLTVV.

CDR3 loop: CASSWSGGGSDTQYF. The CDR3 region has the DNA TGTGCCAGCAGTTGGAGCGGGGGGGGGTCAGATACGCAGTATTTT. This chain links TRBV7-2 with TRBJ2-3, with 10 bases lining up with TRBD2. The CDR3 is 15 amino acids. V lost 6 bases and J lost 4; bases outside the gene matches: 7. CDR1 SGHTA and CDR2 FQGNSA come from the germline V gene.

The chain is built from TRBV15 and TRBJ2-5; D possibly corresponds to TRBD2 (6 bases). There are 16 residues in the CDR3. V was cut by 3 bases and J by 5 bases, with 19 bases left in between. Per germline, CDR1 LNHNV and CDR2 YYDKDF (reference sequence). The CDR3 loop reads CATSSLAGSLGETQYF. CDR3 in DNA: TGTGCCACCAGCAGTTTGGCCGGGAGCCTTGGGGAGACCCAGTACTTC.

This clone was counted a few times. The V gene is TRBV27, the J gene TRBJ2-5; 9 bases map to TRBD2. CDR1 MNHEY and CDR2 SMNVEV come from the germline V gene (reference sequence). V lost 4 bases, J lost 1 base, and 10 bases stayed unmatched. The length of the CDR3 is 17 residues. The CDR3 region is CASSSSGVAGAQETQYF. CDR3 bases: TGTGCCAGCAGTTCCTCCGGGGTAGCGGGGGCCCAAGAGACCCAGTACTTC.